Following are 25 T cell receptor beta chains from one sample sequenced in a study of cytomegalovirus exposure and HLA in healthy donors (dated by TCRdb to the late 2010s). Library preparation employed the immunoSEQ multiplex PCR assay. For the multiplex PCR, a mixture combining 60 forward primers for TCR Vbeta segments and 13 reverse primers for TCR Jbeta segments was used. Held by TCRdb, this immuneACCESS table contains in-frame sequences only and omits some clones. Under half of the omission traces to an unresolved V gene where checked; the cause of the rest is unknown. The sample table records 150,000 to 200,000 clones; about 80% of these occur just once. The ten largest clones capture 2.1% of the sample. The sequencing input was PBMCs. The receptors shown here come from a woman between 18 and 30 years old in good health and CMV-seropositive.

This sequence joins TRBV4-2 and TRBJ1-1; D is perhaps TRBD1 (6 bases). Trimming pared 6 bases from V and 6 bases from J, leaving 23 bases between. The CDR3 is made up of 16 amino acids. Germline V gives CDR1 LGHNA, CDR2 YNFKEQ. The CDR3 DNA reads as TGTGCCAGCAGAAACCGGAGGGGGGGGGAGAGAGCTGAAGCTTTCTTT. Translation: CASRNRRGGERAEAFF.

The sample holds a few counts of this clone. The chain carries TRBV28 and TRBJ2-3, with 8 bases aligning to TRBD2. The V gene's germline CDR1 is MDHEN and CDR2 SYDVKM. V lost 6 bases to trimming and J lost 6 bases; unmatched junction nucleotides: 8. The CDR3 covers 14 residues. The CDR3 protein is CASSSGGPADTQYF. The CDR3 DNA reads TGTGCCAGCAGCTCGGGGGGGCCGGCCGATACGCAGTATTTT.

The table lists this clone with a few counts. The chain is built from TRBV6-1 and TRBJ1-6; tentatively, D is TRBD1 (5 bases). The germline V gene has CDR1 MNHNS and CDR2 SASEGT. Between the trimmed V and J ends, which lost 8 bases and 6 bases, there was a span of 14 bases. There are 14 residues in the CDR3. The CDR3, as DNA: TGTGCCAGCGACCGGGGGTCCGGTAATTCACCCCTCCACTTT. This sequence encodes CASDRGSGNSPLHF.

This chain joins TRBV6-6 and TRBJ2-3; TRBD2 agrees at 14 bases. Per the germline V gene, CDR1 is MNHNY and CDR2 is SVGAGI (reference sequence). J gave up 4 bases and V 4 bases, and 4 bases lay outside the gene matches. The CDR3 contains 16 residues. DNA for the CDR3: TGTGCCAGCAGTTCCGGACTAGCGGGGGGTCCAGATACGCAGTATTTT. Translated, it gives CASSSGLAGGPDTQYF.

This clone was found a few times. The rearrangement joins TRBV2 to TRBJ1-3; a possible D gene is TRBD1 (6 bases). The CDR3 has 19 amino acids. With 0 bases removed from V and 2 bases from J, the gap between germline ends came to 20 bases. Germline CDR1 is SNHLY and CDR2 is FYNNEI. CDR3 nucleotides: TGTGCCAGCAGTGAAGCGGGGGCGAGAAGGGGCCGGGCTGGAAACACCATATATTTT. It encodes CASSEAGARRGRAGNTIYF.

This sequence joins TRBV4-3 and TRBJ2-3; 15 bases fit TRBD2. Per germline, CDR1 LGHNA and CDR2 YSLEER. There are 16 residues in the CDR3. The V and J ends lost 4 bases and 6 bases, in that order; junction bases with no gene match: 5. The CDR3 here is CASSLGTSGGLDTQYF. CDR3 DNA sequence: TGCGCCAGCAGCCTGGGGACTAGCGGGGGGTTGGATACGCAGTATTTT.

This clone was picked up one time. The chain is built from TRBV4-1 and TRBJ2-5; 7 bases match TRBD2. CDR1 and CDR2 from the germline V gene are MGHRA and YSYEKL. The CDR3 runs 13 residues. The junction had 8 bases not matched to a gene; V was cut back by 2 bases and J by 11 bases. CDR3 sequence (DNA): TGCGCCAGCAGCCAATTTGGCGGGCGGGAGCAGTACTTC. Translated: CASSQFGGREQYF.

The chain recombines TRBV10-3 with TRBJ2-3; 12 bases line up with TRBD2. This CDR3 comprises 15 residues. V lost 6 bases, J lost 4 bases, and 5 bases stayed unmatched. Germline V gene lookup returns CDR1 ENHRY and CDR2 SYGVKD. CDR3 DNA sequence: TGTGCCATCAGCAGACTAGCGGGGGCCTCAGATACGCAGTATTTT. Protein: CAISRLAGASDTQYF.

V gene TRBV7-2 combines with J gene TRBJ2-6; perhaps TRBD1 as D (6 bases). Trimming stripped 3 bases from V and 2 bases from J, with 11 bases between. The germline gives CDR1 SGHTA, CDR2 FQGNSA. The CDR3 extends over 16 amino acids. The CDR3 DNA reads TGTGCCAGCAGCTTGGCTCCAGGGGCTGGGGCCAACGTCCTGACTTTC. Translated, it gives CASSLAPGAGANVLTF. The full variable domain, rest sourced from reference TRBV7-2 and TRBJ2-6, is GAGVSQSPSNKVTEKGKDVELRCDPISGHTALYWYRQSLGQGLEFLIYFQGNSAPDKSGLPSDRFSAERTGGSVSTLTIQRTQQEDSAVYLCASSLAPGAGANVLTFGAGSRLTVL.

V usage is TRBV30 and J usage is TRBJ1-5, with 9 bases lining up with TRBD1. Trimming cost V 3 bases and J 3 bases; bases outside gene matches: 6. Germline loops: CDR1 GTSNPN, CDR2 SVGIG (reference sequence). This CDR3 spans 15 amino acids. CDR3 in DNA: TGTGCCTGGAGCTACGACAGGGGGTTCAATCAGCCCCAGCATTTT. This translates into CAWSYDRGFNQPQHF.

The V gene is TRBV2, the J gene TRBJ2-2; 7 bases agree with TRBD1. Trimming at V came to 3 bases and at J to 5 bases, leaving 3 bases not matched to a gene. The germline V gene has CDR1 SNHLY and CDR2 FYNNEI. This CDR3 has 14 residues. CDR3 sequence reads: CASSEGQWTGELFF. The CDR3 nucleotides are TGTGCCAGCAGTGAGGGACAGTGGACCGGGGAGCTGTTTTTT.

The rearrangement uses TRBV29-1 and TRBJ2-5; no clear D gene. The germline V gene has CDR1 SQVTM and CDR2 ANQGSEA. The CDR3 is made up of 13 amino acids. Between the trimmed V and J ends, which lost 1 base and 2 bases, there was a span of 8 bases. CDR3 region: CSVEGQNQETQYF. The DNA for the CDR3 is TGCAGCGTTGAAGGGCAGAATCAAGAGACCCAGTACTTC. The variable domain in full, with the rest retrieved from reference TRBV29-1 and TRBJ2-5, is SAVISQKPSRDICQRGTSLTIQCQVDSQVTMMFWYRQQPGQSLTLIATANQGSEATYESGFVIDKFPISRPNLTFSTLTVSNMSPEDSSIYLCSVEGQNQETQYFGPGTRLLVL.

In nucleotides, the CDR3 is TGTGCCAGCAGCCGGACAGGGGAAGCTGAAGCTTTCTTT. It is translated as CASSRTGEAEAFF. V and J are TRBV28 and TRBJ1-1, with 9 positions matching TRBD1. The CDR3 length is 13 residues. CDR1 and CDR2 from the germline V gene are MDHEN and SYDVKM. J lost 6 bases, V lost 6 bases, and 5 bases had no gene match.

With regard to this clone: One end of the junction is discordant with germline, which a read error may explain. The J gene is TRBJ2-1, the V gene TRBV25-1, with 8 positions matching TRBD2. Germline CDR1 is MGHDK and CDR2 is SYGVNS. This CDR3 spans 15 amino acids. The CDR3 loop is CASSYRGGSHNEQFF. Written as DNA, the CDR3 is TGTGCCAGCAGTTACCGGGGGGGCTCCCACAATGAGCAGTTCTTC. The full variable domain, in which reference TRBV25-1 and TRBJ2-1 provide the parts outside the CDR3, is EADIYQTPRYLVIGTGKKITLECSQTMGHDKMYWYQQDPGMELHLIHYSYGVNSTEKGDLSSESTVSRIRTEHFPLTLESARPSHTSQYLCASSYRGGSHNEQFFGPGTRLTVL.

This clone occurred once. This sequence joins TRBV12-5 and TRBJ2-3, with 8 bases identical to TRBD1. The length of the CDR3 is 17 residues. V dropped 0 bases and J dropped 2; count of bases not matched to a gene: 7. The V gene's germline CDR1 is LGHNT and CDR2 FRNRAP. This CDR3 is CASGLVLGRGHTDTQYF. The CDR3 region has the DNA TGTGCTAGTGGTTTGGTACTCGGCAGGGGGCACACAGATACGCAGTATTTT.

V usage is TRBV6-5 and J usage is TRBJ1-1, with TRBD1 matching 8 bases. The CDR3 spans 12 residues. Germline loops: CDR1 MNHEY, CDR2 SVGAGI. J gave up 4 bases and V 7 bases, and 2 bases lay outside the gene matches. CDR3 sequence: CASTTGGTEAFF. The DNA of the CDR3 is TGTGCCAGCACCACAGGGGGCACTGAAGCTTTCTTT.

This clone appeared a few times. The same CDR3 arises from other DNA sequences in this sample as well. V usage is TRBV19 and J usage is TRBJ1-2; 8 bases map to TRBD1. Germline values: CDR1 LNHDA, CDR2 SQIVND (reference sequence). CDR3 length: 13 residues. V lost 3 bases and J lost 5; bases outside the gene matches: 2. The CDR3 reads CASSIGQGYGYTF. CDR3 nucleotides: TGTGCCAGTAGTATCGGACAGGGATATGGCTACACCTTC.

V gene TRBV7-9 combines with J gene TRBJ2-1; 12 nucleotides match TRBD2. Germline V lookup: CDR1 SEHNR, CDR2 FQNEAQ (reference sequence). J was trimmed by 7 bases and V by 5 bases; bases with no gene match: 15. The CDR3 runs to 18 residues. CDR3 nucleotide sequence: TGTGCCAGCAGCAAGAGGGCTAGCGGGGGGGCTACAGTTAATGAGCAGTTCTTC. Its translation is CASSKRASGGATVNEQFF. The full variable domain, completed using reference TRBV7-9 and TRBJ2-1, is DTGVSQNPRHKITKRGQNVTFRCDPISEHNRLYWYRQTLGQGPEFLTYFQNEAQLEKSRLLSDRFSAERPKGSFSTLEIQRTEQGDSAMYLCASSKRASGGATVNEQFFGPGTRLTVL.

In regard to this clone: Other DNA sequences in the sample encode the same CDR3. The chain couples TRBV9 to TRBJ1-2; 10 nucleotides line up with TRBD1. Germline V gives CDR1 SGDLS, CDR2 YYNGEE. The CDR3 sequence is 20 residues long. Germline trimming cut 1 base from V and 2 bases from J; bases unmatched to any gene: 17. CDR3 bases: TGTGCCAGCAGCGTAAGGGACAGGGGCGCCGGTTCTTTTTTGAACTATGGCTACACCTTC. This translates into CASSVRDRGAGSFLNYGYTF.

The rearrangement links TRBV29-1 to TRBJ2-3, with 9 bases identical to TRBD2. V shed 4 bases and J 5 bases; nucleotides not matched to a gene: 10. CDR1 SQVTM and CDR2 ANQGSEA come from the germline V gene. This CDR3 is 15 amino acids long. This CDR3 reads CSVVFASGVGDTQYF. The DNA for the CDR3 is TGCAGCGTTGTGTTCGCTAGCGGGGTTGGAGATACGCAGTATTTT.

The DNA for the CDR3 is TGTGCCAGCAGGGCCTCGGGCGGACTAAATACGCAGTATTTT. This translates into CASRASGGLNTQYF. V is TRBV7-2 and J is TRBJ2-3; D may be TRBD2 (6 bases). Germline CDR1 reads SGHTA; CDR2 reads FQGNSA. Between the trimmed V and J ends, which lost 6 bases and 7 bases, there was a span of 17 bases. This CDR3 comprises 14 residues. Variable domain in full (rest from reference TRBV7-2 and TRBJ2-3): GAGVSQSPSNKVTEKGKDVELRCDPISGHTALYWYRQSLGQGLEFLIYFQGNSAPDKSGLPSDRFSAERTGGSVSTLTIQRTQQEDSAVYLCASRASGGLNTQYFGPGTRLTVL.

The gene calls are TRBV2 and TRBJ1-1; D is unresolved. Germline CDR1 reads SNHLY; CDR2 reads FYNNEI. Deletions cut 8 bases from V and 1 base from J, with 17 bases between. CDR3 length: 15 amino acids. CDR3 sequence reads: CASLLEAGANTEAFF. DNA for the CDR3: TGTGCCAGCCTTTTGGAGGCAGGAGCGAACACTGAAGCTTTCTTT. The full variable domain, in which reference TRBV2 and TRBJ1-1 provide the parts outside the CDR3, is EPEVTQTPSHQVTQMGQEVILRCVPISNHLYFYWYRQILGQKVEFLVSFYNNEISEKSEIFDDQFSVERPDGSNFTLKIRSTKLEDSAMYFCASLLEAGANTEAFFGQGTRLTVV.

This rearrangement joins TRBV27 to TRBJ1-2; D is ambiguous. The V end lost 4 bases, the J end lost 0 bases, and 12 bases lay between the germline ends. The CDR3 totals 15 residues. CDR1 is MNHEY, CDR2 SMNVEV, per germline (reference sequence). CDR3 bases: TGTGCCAGCAGTTCAATAGGAGTTCCTAACTATGGCTACACCTTC. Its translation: CASSSIGVPNYGYTF.

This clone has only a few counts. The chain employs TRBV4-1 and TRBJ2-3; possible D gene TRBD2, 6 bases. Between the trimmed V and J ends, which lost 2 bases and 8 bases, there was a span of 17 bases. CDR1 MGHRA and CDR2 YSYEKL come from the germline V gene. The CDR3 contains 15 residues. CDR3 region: CASSQLELGRGTQYF. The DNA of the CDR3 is TGCGCCAGCAGCCAATTGGAGCTGGGGCGGGGTACGCAGTATTTT.

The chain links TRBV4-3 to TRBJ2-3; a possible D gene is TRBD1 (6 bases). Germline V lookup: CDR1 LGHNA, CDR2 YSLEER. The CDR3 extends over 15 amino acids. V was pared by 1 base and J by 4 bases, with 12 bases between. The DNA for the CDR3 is TGCGCCAGCAGCCAAGGGGGGCCCCCGGCAGATACGCAGTATTTT. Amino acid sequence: CASSQGGPPADTQYF.